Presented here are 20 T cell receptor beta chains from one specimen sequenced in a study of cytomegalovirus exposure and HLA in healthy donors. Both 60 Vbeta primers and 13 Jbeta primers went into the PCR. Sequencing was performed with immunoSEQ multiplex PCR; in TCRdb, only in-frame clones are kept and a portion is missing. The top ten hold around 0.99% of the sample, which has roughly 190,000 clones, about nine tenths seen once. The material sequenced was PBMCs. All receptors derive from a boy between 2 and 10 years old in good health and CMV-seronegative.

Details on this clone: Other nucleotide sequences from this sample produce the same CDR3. This CDR3 reads CASSQDLGHRHNQPQHF. DNA for the CDR3: TGCGCCAGCAGCCAAGATCTTGGCCACAGGCACAATCAGCCCCAGCATTTT. The chain employs TRBV4-1 and TRBJ1-5, with D tentatively TRBD1 (5 bases). V was cut by 0 bases and J by 3 bases, with 15 bases left in between. The germline CDR1 and CDR2 sequences are MGHRA and YSYEKL. This CDR3 region has 17 residues.

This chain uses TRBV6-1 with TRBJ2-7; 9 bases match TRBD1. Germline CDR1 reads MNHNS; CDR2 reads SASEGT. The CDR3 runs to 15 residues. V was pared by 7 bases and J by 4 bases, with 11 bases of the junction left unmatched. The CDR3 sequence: CASNRAGTGRYEQYF. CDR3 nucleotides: TGTGCCAGCAACCGCGCCGGGACAGGGAGATACGAGCAGTACTTC.

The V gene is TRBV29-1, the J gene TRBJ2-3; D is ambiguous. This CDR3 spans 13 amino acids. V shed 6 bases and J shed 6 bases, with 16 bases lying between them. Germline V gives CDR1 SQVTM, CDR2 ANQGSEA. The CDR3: CSVLLASSDTQYF. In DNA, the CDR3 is TGCAGCGTACTCTTAGCCTCCTCGGATACGCAGTATTTT.

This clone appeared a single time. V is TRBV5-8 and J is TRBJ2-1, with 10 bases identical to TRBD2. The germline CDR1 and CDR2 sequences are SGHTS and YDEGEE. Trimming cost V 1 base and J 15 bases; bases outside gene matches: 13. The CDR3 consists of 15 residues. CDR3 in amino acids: CASSLTPAGTSVAFF. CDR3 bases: TGTGCCAGCAGCTTGACGCCTGCCGGGACTAGCGTCGCGTTCTTC.

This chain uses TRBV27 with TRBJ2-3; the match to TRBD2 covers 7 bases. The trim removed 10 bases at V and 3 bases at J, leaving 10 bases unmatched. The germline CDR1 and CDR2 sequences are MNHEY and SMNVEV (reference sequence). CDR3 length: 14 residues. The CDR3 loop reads CATKYLGGTDTQYF. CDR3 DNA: TGTGCCACCAAATATCTCGGGGGGACAGATACGCAGTATTTT.

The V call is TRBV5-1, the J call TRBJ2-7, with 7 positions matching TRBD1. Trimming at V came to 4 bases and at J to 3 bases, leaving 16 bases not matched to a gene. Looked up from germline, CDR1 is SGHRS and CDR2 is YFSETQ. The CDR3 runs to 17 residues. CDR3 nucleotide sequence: TGCGCCAGCAGCCATCTCTTAGGACAGGAAACTCTCTACGAGCAGTACTTC. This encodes CASSHLLGQETLYEQYF.

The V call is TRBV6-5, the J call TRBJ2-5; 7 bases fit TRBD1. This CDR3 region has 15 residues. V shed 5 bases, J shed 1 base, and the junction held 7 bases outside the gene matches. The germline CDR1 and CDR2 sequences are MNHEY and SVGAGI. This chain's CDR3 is CASSQEGGVQETQYF. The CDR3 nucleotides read TGTGCCAGCAGTCAGGAAGGGGGCGTCCAAGAGACCCAGTACTTC.

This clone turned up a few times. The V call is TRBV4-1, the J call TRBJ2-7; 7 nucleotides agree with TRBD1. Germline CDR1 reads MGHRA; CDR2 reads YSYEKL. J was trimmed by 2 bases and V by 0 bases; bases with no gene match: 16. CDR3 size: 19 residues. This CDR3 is CASSQDPNIGQDLTYEQYF. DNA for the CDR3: TGCGCCAGCAGCCAAGATCCAAACATCGGACAGGACCTAACCTACGAGCAGTACTTC.

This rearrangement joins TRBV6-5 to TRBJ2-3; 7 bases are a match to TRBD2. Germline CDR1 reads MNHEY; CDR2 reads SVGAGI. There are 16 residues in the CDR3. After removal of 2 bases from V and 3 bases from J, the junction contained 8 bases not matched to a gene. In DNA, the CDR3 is TGTGCCAGCAGTTACGGACCGCGGGAGTTGACAGATACGCAGTATTTT. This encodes CASSYGPRELTDTQYF.

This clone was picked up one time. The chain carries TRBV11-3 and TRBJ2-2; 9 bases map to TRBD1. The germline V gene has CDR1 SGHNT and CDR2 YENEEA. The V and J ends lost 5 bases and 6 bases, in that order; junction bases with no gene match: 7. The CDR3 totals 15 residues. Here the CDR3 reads CASSPGQGLPGELFF. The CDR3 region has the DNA TGTGCCAGCAGCCCAGGACAGGGGCTTCCCGGGGAGCTGTTTTTT.

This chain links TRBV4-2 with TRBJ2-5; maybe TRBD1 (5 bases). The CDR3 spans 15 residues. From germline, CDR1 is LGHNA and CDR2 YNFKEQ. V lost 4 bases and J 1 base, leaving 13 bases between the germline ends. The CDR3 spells CASSRSQGSQETQYF. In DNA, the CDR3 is TGTGCCAGCAGCCGCAGCCAGGGCTCCCAAGAGACCCAGTACTTC.

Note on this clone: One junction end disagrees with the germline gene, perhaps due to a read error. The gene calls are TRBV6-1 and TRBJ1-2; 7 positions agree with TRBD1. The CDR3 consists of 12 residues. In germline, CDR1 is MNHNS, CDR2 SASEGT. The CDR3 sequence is CASSEAHDRVPF. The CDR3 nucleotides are TGTGCCAGCAGTGAAGCCCACGACAGGGTTCCTTTC.

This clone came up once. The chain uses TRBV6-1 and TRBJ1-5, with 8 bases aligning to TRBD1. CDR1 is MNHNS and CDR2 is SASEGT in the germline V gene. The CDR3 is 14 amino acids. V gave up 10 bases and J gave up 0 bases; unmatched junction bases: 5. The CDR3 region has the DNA TGTGCCACGGAACAGGGGGATAGCAATCAGCCCCAGCATTTT. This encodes CATEQGDSNQPQHF.

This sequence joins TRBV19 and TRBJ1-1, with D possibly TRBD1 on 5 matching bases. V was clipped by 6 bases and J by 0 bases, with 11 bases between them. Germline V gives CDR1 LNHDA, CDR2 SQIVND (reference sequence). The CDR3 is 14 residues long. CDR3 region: CASSEDSLNTEAFF. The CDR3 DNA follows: TGTGCCAGTAGCGAAGACAGCTTGAACACTGAAGCTTTCTTT.

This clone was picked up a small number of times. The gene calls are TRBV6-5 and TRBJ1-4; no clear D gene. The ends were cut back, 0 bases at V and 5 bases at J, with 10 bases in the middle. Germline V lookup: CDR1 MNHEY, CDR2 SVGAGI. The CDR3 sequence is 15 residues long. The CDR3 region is CASSYSSVRNEKLFF. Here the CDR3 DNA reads TGTGCCAGCAGTTACTCGAGCGTGAGGAATGAAAAACTGTTTTTT.

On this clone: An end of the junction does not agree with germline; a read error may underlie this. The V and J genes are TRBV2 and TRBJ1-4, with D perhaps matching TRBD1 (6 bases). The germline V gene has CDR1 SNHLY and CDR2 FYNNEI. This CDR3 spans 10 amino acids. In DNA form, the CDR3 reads TGTGCCAGCTCCGGACAGATACCCCTTTGG. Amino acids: CASSGQIPLW.

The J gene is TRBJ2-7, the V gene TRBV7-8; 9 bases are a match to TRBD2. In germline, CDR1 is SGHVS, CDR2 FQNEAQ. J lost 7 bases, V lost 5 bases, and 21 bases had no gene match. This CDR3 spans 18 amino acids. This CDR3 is CASSHHLLRLAVRIEQYF. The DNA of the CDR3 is TGTGCCAGCAGCCATCATTTGCTAAGACTAGCGGTCCGGATAGAGCAGTACTTC.

This CDR3 is CASSLIRQAGTKEQFF. The CDR3 nucleotides read TGTGCCAGCAGTTTAATTCGGCAGGCCGGAACCAAAGAGCAGTTCTTC. This rearrangement joins TRBV28 to TRBJ2-1; D is uncertain. The CDR3 runs 16 residues. Germline CDR1 MDHEN, CDR2 SYDVKM. Trimming took 2 bases from V and 10 from J, leaving 21 bases between them.

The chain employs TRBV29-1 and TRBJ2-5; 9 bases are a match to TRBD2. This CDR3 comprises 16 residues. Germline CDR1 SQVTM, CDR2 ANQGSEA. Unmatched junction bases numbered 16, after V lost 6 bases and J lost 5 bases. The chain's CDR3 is CSVRPTSGAGGETQYF. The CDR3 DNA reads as TGCAGCGTCCGACCGACTAGCGGCGCCGGTGGGGAGACCCAGTACTTC.

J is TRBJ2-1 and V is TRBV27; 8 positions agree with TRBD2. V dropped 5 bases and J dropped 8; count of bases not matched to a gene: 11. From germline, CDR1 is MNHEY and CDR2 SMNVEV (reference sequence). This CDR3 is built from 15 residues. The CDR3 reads CASSRLAGWGDEQFF. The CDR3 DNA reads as TGTGCCAGCAGTCGATTAGCGGGATGGGGCGATGAGCAGTTCTTC.